The 10 T cell receptor beta chains below come from one sample, sequenced in a study of identical twins (dated by TCRdb to 2016 to 2017). The library relied on 5' RACE. The listed sequencing device is Illumina HiSeq 2000. In TCRdb, the public reads were trimmed at Q25 with fastp and aligned with MiXCR, with productive beta chains retained. Every entry covers one CDR3 protein and lists the most common genes and DNA from its rows. The table for this sample lists around 960,000 distinct CDR3 sequences; 12% of them were counted only once. 1.5% to 2% of the sample is taken by the ten largest. These data are also associated with another study on yellow fever vaccine responses in identical twins.

Sequencing was done on a sample of PBMCs. These receptors originate from a woman under 30 in good health.

This clonotype was counted between two and nine times. V is TRBV7-8 and J is TRBJ1-5; D possibly corresponds to TRBD1 (5 bases). Trimming removed 5 bases from V and 4 bases from J, with 12 bases in between. Germline V gene sequence: CDR1 SGHVS, CDR2 FQNEAQ. The CDR3 contains 14 residues. The chain's CDR3 is CASSPVGANQPQHF. The CDR3 DNA is TGTGCCAGCAGCCCAGTAGGGGCAAATCAGCCCCAGCATTTT.

This chain links TRBV6-5 with TRBJ2-1; TRBD1 matches 9 bases. J was trimmed by 12 bases and V by 2 bases; bases with no gene match: 8. The CDR3 has 14 amino acids. The germline V gene has CDR1 MNHEY and CDR2 SVGAGI. DNA for the CDR3: TGTGCCAGCAGTTACGACAGGGGGGCCTGGGTGCAGTTCTTC. Its translation: CASSYDRGAWVQFF.

This clonotype was recorded at least ten times. V is TRBV4-1 and J is TRBJ1-1; a possible D gene is TRBD1 (5 bases). Germline CDR1 and CDR2: MGHRA and YSYEKL. The CDR3 runs to 15 residues. The V gene lost 4 bases and the J gene lost 1 base, with 13 bases spanning the gap. This chain's CDR3 is CASSPGPEGNTEAFF. CDR3 nucleotide sequence: TGCGCCAGCAGCCCGGGGCCGGAGGGGAACACTGAAGCTTTCTTT.

This clonotype was seen many times. The chain carries TRBV7-9 and TRBJ2-7, with a possible D match to TRBD2 (6 bases). The CDR3 totals 13 residues. Trimming left V 5 bases short and J 6 bases short, with 14 bases between. Germline V gene data show CDR1 as SEHNR and CDR2 as FQNEAQ (reference sequence). This chain's CDR3 is CASSPLSGLEQYF. CDR3 nucleotide sequence: TGTGCCAGCAGCCCATTAAGCGGGCTCGAGCAGTACTTC.

The rearrangement links TRBV5-4 to TRBJ2-7; 7 bases map to TRBD1. This CDR3 comprises 19 residues. V shed 4 bases and J 1 base; nucleotides not matched to a gene: 20. Per germline, CDR1 SGHNT and CDR2 YYREEE (reference sequence). This CDR3 reads CASSLGPQLRQGVSYEQYF. CDR3 in DNA: TGTGCCAGCAGCCTTGGCCCGCAGCTTCGACAGGGAGTGTCCTACGAGCAGTACTTC. Together with reference TRBV5-4 and TRBJ2-7, the CDR3 gives the full variable domain: ETGVTQSPTHLIKTRGQQVTLRCSSQSGHNTVSWYQQALGQGPQFIFQYYREEENGRGNFPPRFSGLQFPNYSSELNVNALELDDSALYLCASSLGPQLRQGVSYEQYFGPGTRLTVT.

This chain uses TRBV6-1 with TRBJ2-3, with TRBD1 identical over 7 bases. J lost 1 base, V lost 6 bases, and 4 bases had no gene match. This CDR3 is built from 14 residues. CDR1 is MNHNS and CDR2 is SASEGT in the germline V gene. As DNA, the CDR3 is TGTGCCAGCAGGAGGGGGCCAGGCACAGATACGCAGTATTTT. Translating gives CASRRGPGTDTQYF.

The sample holds many counts of this clonotype. The V gene is TRBV20-1, the J gene TRBJ2-7, with D possibly being TRBD1 or TRBD2 (5 bases each). V was pared by 0 bases and J by 5 bases, with 14 bases between. The germline V gene has CDR1 DFQATT and CDR2 SNEGSKA (reference sequence). CDR3 length equals 14 residues. CDR3 DNA: TGCAGTGCTAGAGATGGGGCAGGGACCCACGAGCAGTACGTC. Protein sequence: CSARDGAGTHEQYV.

This clonotype was recorded a few times. This rearrangement joins TRBV12-3 or TRBV12-4 to TRBJ1-6; no reliable D call. Trimming left V 2 bases short and J 2 bases short, with 4 bases between. The CDR3 loop spans 14 amino acids. The CDR3 region is CASSLSTYNSPLHF. CDR3 in DNA: TGTGCCAGCAGTTTAAGCACCTATAATTCACCCCTCCACTTT.

This clonotype has a handful of counts. The V and J genes are TRBV5-1 and TRBJ2-5; D call uncertain. This CDR3 spans 15 amino acids. Germline V gene sequence: CDR1 SGHRS, CDR2 YFSETQ. Trimming took 0 bases from V and 2 from J, leaving 11 bases between them. The CDR3 region has the DNA TGCGCCAGCAGCTTGGTTGGTGGAGAACAAGAGACCCAGTACTTC. This translates into CASSLVGGEQETQYF. Together with reference TRBV5-1 and TRBJ2-5, the CDR3 gives the full variable domain: KAGVTQTPRYLIKTRGQQVTLSCSPISGHRSVSWYQQTPGQGLQFLFEYFSETQRNKGNFPGRFSGRQFSNSRSEMNVSTLELGDSALYLCASSLVGGEQETQYFGPGTRLLVL.

This clonotype came up a few times. V usage is TRBV4-1 and J usage is TRBJ1-1; D is unresolved. The CDR3 is 14 amino acids. The germline V gene encodes CDR1 MGHRA and CDR2 YSYEKL. Trimming left V 0 bases short and J 8 bases short, with 13 bases between. CDR3 sequence: CASSQDIGHQEAFF. CDR3 DNA: TGCGCCAGCAGCCAAGATATTGGGCATCAGGAAGCTTTCTTT.